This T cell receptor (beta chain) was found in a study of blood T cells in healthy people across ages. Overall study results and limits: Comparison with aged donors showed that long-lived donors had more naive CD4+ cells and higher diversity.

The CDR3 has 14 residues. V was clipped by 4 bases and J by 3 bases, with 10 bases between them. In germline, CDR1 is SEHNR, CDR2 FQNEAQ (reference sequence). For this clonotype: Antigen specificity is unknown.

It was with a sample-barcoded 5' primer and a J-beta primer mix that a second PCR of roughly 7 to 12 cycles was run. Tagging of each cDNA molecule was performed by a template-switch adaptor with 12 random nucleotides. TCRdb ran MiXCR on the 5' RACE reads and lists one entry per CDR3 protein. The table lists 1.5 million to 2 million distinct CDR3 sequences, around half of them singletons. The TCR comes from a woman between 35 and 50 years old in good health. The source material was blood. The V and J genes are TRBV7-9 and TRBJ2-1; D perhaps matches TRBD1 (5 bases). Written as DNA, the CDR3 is TGTGCCAGCAGCTCGGACACGATCTACAATGAGCAGTTCTTC. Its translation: CASSSDTIYNEQFF.